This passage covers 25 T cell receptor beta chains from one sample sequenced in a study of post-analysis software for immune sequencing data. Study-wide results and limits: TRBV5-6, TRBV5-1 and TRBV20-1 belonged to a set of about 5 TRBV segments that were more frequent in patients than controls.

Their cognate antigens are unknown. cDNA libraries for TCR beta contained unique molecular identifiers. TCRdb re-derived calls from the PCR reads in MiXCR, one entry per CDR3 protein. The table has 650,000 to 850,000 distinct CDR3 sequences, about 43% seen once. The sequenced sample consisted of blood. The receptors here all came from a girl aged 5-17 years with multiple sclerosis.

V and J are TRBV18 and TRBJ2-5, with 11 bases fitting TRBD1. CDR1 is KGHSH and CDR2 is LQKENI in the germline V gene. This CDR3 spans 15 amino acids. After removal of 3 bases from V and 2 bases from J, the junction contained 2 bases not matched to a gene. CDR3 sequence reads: CASSPDRGRQETQYF. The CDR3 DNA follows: TGTGCCAGCTCACCGGACAGGGGGCGGCAAGAGACCCAGTACTTC.

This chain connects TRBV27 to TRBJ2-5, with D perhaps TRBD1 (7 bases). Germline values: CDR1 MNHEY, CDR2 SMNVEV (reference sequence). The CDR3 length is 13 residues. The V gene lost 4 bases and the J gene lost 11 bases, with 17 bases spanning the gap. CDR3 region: CASSSRDSREQYF. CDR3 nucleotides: TGTGCCAGCAGTTCCCGGGACAGCCGGGAGCAGTACTTC.

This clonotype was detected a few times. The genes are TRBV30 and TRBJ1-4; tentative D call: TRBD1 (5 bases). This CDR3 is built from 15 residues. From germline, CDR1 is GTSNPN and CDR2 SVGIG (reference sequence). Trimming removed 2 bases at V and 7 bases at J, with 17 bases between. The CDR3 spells CAWSPPWQGREKLFF. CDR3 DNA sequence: TGTGCCTGGAGTCCCCCCTGGCAGGGTCGTGAAAAACTGTTTTTT.

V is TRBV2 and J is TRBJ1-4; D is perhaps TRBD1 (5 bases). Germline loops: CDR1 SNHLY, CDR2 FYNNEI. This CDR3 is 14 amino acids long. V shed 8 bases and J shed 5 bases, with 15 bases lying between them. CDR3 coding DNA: TGTGCCAGCCAGGCCGGGGCCGACAATGAAAAACTGTTTTTT. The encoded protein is CASQAGADNEKLFF.

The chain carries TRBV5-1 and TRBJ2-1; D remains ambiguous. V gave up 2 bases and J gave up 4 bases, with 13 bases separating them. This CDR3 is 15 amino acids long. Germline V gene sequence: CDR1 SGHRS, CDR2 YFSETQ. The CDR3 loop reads CASSFQVDVYNEQFF. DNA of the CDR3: TGCGCCAGCAGCTTCCAGGTTGATGTGTACAATGAGCAGTTCTTC. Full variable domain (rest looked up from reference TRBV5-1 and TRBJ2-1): KAGVTQTPRYLIKTRGQQVTLSCSPISGHRSVSWYQQTPGQGLQFLFEYFSETQRNKGNFPGRFSGRQFSNSRSEMNVSTLELGDSALYLCASSFQVDVYNEQFFGPGTRLTVL.

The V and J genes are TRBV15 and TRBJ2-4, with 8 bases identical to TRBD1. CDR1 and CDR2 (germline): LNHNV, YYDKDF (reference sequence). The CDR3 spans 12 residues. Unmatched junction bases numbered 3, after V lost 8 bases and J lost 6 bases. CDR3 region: CATGQGGNIQYF. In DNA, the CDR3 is TGTGCCACCGGACAGGGAGGAAACATTCAGTACTTC.

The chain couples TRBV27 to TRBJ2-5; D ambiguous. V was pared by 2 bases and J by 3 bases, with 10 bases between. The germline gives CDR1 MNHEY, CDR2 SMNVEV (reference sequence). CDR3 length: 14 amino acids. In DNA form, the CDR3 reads TGTGCCAGCAGTTTAAACGGCGTGGAAGAGACCCAGTACTTC. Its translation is CASSLNGVEETQYF.

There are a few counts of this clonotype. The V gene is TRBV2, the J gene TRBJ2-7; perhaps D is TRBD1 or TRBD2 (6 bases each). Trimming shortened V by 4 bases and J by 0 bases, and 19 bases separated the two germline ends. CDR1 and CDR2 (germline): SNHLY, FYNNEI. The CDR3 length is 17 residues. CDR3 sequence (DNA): TGTGCCAGCAGTGGCCAGGGGACCCTAGCGCACTCCTACGAGCAGTACTTC. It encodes CASSGQGTLAHSYEQYF. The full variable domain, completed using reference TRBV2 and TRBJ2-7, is EPEVTQTPSHQVTQMGQEVILRCVPISNHLYFYWYRQILGQKVEFLVSFYNNEISEKSEIFDDQFSVERPDGSNFTLKIRSTKLEDSAMYFCASSGQGTLAHSYEQYFGPGTRLTVT.

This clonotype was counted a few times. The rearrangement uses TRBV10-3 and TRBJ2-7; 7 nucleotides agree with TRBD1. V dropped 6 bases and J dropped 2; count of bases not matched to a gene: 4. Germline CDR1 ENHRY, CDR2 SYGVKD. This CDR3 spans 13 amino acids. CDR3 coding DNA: TGTGCCATCAGCTCGGGACAGCCCTACGAGCAGTACTTC. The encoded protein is CAISSGQPYEQYF.

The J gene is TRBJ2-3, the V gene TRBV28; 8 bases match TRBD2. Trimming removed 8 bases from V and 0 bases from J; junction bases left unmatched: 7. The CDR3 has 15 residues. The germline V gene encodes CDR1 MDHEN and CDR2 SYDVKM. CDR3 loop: CASPRRGASTDTQYF. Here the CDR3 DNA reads TGTGCCAGCCCCCGGCGGGGGGCGAGCACAGATACGCAGTATTTT.

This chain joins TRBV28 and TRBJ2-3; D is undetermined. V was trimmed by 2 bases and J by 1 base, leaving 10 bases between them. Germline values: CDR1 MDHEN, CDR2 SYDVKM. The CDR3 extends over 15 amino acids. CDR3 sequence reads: CASSLGVVGTDTQYF. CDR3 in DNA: TGTGCCAGCAGTTTAGGAGTGGTAGGCACAGATACGCAGTATTTT.

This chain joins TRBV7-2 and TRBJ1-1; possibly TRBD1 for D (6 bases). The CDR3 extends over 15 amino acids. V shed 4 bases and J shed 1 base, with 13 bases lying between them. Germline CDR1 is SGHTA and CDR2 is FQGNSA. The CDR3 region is CASSYLTTGNTEAFF. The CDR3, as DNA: TGTGCCAGCAGCTATCTAACGACAGGGAACACTGAAGCTTTCTTT.

The CDR3 coding sequence is TGTGCCAGCAGTGAAGTATGGGGACCTAGCAATCAGCCCCAGCATTTT. Translation gives CASSEVWGPSNQPQHF. The chain uses TRBV6-1 and TRBJ1-5; D is perhaps TRBD1 (5 bases). Per germline, CDR1 MNHNS and CDR2 SASEGT. V lost 1 base and J lost 0, with 10 bases in between. The CDR3 length is 16 residues.

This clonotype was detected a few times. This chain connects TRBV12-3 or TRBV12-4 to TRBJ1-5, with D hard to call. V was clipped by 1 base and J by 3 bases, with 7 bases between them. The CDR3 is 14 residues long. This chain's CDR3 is CASSLDSFNQPQHF. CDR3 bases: TGTGCCAGCAGTTTAGACAGCTTCAATCAGCCCCAGCATTTT.

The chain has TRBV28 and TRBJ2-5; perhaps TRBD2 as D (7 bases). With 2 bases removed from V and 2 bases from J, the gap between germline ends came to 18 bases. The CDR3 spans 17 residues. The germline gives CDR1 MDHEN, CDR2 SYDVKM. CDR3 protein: CASSLTPGRGGQETQYF. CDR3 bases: TGTGCCAGCAGTTTAACTCCGGGCAGGGGAGGGCAAGAGACCCAGTACTTC.

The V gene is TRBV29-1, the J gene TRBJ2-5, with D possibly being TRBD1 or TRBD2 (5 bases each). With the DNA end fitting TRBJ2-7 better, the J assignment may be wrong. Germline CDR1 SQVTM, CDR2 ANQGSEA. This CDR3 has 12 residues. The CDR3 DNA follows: TGCAGCGTTTTGGGGACCAACTACGAGCAGTACTTC. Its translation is CSVLGTNYEQYF.

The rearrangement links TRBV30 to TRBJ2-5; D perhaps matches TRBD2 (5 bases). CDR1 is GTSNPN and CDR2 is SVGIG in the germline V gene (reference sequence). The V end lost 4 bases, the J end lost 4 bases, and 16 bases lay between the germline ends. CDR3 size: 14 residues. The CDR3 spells CAWILLAGGETQYF. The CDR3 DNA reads TGTGCCTGGATTTTGCTAGCAGGAGGAGAGACCCAGTACTTC.

This CDR3 reads CASSFLGLAGEGEQFF. The CDR3 region has the DNA TGTGCCAGCAGCTTTTTAGGACTAGCGGGAGAGGGTGAGCAGTTCTTC. This sequence joins TRBV11-2 and TRBJ2-1; 13 nucleotides align to TRBD2. The CDR3 length is 16 residues. The germline gives CDR1 SGHAT, CDR2 FQNNGV. Trimming took 3 bases from V and 9 from J; bases not matched to a gene: 8. The variable domain in full, with the rest retrieved from reference TRBV11-2 and TRBJ2-1, is EAGVAQSPRYKIIEKRQSVAFWCNPISGHATLYWYQQILGQGPKLLIQFQNNGVVDDSQLPKDRFSAERLKGVDSTLKIQPAKLEDSAVYLCASSFLGLAGEGEQFFGPGTRLTVL.

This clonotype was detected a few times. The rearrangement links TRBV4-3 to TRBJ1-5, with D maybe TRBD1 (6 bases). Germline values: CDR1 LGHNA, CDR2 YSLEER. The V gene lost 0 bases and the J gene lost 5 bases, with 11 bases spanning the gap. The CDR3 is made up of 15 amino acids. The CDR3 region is CASSQDGDTYQPQHF. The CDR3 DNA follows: TGCGCCAGCAGCCAAGATGGGGACACCTATCAGCCCCAGCATTTT.

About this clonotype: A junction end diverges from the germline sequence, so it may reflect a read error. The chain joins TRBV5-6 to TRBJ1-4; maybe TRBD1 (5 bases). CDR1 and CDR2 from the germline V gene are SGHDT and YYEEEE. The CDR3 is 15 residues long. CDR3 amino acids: CASSWGGPTYEKLFF. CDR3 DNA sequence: TGTGCCAGCAGCTGGGGGGGACCAACTTATGAAAAACTGTTTTTT.

The CDR3 reads CASSLGLASSSYEQYF. In DNA form, the CDR3 reads TGCGCCAGCAGCTTGGGACTAGCCTCCAGCTCCTACGAGCAGTACTTC. V gene TRBV5-1 combines with J gene TRBJ2-7; 7 nucleotides agree with TRBD2. CDR1 is SGHRS, CDR2 YFSETQ, per germline. The CDR3 totals 16 residues. V was pared by 0 bases and J by 0 bases, with 6 bases of the junction left unmatched.

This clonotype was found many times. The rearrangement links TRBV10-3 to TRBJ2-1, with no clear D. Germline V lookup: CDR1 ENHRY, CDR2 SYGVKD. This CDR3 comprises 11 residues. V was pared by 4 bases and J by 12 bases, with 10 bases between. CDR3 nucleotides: TGTGCCATCAGTGTGACTTGGTGGCAGTTCTTC. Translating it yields CAISVTWWQFF.

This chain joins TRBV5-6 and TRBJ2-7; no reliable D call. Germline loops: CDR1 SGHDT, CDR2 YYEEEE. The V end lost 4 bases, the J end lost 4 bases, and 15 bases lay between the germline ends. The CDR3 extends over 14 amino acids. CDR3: CASSLDRAWYEQYF. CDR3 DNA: TGTGCCAGCAGCCTCGACCGGGCTTGGTACGAGCAGTACTTC.

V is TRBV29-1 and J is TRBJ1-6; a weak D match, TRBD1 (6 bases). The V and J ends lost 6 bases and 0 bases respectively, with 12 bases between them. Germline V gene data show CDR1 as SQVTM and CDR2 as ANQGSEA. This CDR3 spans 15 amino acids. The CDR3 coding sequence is TGCAGCGTACGGACAGACCTCTCCTATAATTCACCCCTCCACTTT. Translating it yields CSVRTDLSYNSPLHF.

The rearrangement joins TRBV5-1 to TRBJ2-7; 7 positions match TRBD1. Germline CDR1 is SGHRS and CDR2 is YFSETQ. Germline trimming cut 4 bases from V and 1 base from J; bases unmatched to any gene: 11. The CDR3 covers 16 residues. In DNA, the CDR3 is TGCGCCAGCAGCCCCCGACAGGGCTTAGGATCCTACGAGCAGTACTTC. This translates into CASSPRQGLGSYEQYF.